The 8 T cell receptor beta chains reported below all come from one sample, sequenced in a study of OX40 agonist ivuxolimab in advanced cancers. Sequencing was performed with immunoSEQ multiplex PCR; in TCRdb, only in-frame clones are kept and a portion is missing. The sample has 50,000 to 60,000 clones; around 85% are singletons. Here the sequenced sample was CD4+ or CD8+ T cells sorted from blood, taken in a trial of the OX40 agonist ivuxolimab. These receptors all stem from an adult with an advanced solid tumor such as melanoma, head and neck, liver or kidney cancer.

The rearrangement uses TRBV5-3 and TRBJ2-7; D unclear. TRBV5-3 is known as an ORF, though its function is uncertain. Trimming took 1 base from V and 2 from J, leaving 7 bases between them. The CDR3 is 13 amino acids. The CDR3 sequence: CARSLPRPYEQYF. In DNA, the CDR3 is TGTGCCAGAAGCTTGCCCAGGCCCTACGAGCAGTACTTC.

CDR3 region: CASSSGPSGTEAFF. For the CDR3, the DNA is TGTGCCAGCAGCTCGGGACCTTCGGGGACTGAAGCTTTCTTT. This chain connects TRBV13 to TRBJ1-1; possible D gene TRBD1, 5 bases. The V end lost 4 bases, the J end lost 5 bases, and 14 bases lay between the germline ends. Germline CDR1 is PRHDT and CDR2 is FYEKMQ (reference sequence). The CDR3 is 14 residues long.

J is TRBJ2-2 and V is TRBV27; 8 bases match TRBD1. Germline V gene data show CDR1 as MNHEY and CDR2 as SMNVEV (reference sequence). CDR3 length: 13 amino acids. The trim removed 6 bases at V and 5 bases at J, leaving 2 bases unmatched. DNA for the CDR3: TGTGCCAGCAGATGGACAGGGACCGGGGAGCTGTTTTTT. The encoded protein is CASRWTGTGELFF.

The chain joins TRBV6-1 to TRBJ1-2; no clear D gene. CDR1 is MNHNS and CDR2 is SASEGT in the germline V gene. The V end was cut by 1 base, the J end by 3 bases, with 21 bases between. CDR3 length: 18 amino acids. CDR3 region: CASSEVGRDPSRDYGYTF. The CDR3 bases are TGTGCCAGCAGTGAAGTAGGCAGAGACCCATCTAGGGACTATGGCTACACCTTC.

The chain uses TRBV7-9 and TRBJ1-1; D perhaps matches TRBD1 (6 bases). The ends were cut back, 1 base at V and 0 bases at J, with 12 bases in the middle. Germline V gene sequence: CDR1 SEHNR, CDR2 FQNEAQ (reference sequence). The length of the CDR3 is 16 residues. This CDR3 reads CASSLGPGQLNTEAFF. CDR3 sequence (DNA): TGTGCCAGCAGCTTAGGGCCGGGACAACTGAACACTGAAGCTTTCTTT. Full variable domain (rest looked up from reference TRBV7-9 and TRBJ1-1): DTGVSQNPRHKITKRGQNVTFRCDPISEHNRLYWYRQTLGQGPEFLTYFQNEAQLEKSRLLSDRFSAERPKGSFSTLEIQRTEQGDSAMYLCASSLGPGQLNTEAFFGQGTRLTVV.

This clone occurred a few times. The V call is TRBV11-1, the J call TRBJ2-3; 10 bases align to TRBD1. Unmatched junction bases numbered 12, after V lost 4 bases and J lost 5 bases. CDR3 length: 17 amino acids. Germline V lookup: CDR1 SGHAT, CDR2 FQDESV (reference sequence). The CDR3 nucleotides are TGTGCCAGCAGCTCTTATCCAGACAGGGGGCTTCAAGATACGCAGTATTTT. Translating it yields CASSSYPDRGLQDTQYF.

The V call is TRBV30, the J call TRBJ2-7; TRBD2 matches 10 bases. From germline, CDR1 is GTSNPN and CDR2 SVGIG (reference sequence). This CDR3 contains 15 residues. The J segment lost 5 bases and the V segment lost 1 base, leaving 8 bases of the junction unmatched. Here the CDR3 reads CAWSESGGAYHEQYF. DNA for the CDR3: TGTGCCTGGAGTGAGAGCGGGGGGGCCTACCACGAGCAGTACTTC.

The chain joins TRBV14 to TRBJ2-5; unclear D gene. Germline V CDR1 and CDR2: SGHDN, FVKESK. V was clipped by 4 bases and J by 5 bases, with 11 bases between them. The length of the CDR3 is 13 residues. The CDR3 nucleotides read TGTGCCAGCAGCCTACAGAACCTGGAGACCCAGTACTTC. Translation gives CASSLQNLETQYF.